These 21 T cell receptor beta chains were sequenced from one sample in a study of Graves' ophthalmopathy and Graves' hyperthyroidism. Amplification from RNA transcripts yielded the TCR beta CDR3 regions. Second-round multiplex PCR followed a first-round RT-PCR using HTBI primers. TCRdb processed the multiplex PCR reads anew with MiXCR; each CDR3 protein has one entry. The sample records roughly 1.1 million distinct CDR3 sequences, about 38% being singletons. The sample consisted of peripheral blood or thyroid tissue (not recorded which). These receptors all stem from an adult man with Graves' hyperthyroidism.

The chain joins TRBV7-9 to TRBJ1-4, with D hard to call. In germline, CDR1 is SEHNR, CDR2 FQNEAQ (reference sequence). The CDR3 is 16 residues long. The V end was cut by 5 bases, the J end by 1 base, with 14 bases between. The CDR3 sequence: CASSPTHRGTNEKLFF. In nucleotides, the CDR3 is TGTGCCAGCAGCCCAACCCATCGGGGAACTAATGAAAAACTGTTTTTT.

This clonotype has at least ten counts. The CDR3 loop is CASSIFGSGFVGTEAFF. CDR3 DNA: TGTGCCAGTAGTATATTTGGTTCGGGGTTTGTGGGCACTGAAGCTTTCTTT. The chain is built from TRBV19 and TRBJ1-1; D unresolved. The germline CDR1 and CDR2 sequences are LNHDA and SQIVND (reference sequence). Trimming cost V 2 bases and J 4 bases, with 20 bases left between them. There are 17 residues in the CDR3.

V and J are TRBV10-3 and TRBJ2-7; D gene ambiguous. The V and J ends lost 10 bases and 5 bases respectively, with 18 bases between them. Per the germline V gene, CDR1 is ENHRY and CDR2 is SYGVKD. This CDR3 region has 13 residues. DNA for the CDR3: TGTGCCAGCAGACAACCCGCTCTCGACGAGCAGTACTTC. Residues: CASRQPALDEQYF.

In its sample, this clonotype was seen many times. The V gene is TRBV5-4, the J gene TRBJ2-7; TRBD2 aligns across 9 bases. V lost 0 bases and J lost 2; bases outside the gene matches: 6. Germline CDR1 is SGHNT and CDR2 is YYREEE (reference sequence). The CDR3 contains 16 residues. The CDR3 spells CASSLDGLARTYEQYF. The DNA for the CDR3 is TGTGCCAGCAGCTTGGACGGACTAGCGAGGACCTACGAGCAGTACTTC.

The rearrangement uses TRBV7-2 and TRBJ2-2; 7 bases match TRBD1. With 6 bases clipped from V and 1 base from J, the junction kept 8 bases outside the gene matches. This CDR3 is built from 16 residues. The germline CDR1 and CDR2 sequences are SGHTA and FQGNSA. CDR3 loop: CASRSAGGRNTGELFF. CDR3 in DNA: TGTGCCAGCAGGTCGGCAGGGGGACGGAACACCGGGGAGCTGTTTTTT.

This clonotype was seen a handful of times. This sequence joins TRBV28 and TRBJ1-1; D ambiguous. This CDR3 is built from 15 residues. The V and J ends lost 3 bases and 0 bases respectively, with 11 bases between them. Germline V lookup: CDR1 MDHEN, CDR2 SYDVKM. The chain's CDR3 is CASSFFTEMNTEAFF. CDR3 nucleotide sequence: TGTGCCAGCAGTTTCTTTACAGAAATGAACACTGAAGCTTTCTTT. Supplemented by reference TRBV28 and TRBJ1-1, the full variable domain reads DVKVTQSSRYLVKRTGEKVFLECVQDMDHENMFWYRQDPGLGLRLIYFSYDVKMKEKGDIPEGYSVSREKKERFSLILESASTNQTSMYLCASSFFTEMNTEAFFGQGTRLTVV.

V usage is TRBV11-2 and J usage is TRBJ1-2; 7 nucleotides match TRBD1. CDR1 and CDR2 (germline): SGHAT, FQNNGV. V was clipped by 5 bases and J by 8 bases; unmatched bases: 5. CDR3 length: 12 amino acids. CDR3 loop: CASSATGKGYTF. The CDR3, as DNA: TGTGCCAGCAGCGCGACAGGGAAGGGCTACACCTTC.

The V call is TRBV9, the J call TRBJ2-5; maybe TRBD2 (7 bases). Per germline, CDR1 SGDLS and CDR2 YYNGEE. Trimming stripped 5 bases from V and 5 bases from J, with 19 bases between. This CDR3 region has 15 residues. CDR3: CASSEPPGGRETQYF. The CDR3 DNA reads as TGTGCCAGCAGTGAACCCCCGGGGGGCCGTGAGACCCAGTACTTC.

A few counts support this clonotype. The chain joins TRBV12-3 or TRBV12-4 to TRBJ1-2; tentative D call: TRBD1 (6 bases). Trimming pared 10 bases from V and 2 bases from J, leaving 20 bases between. This CDR3 region has 15 residues. The CDR3 here is CATISEGGSNYGYTF. CDR3 sequence (DNA): TGTGCCACCATCTCAGAGGGGGGCTCCAACTATGGCTACACCTTC.

This chain uses TRBV29-1 with TRBJ1-2; D is perhaps TRBD1 (5 bases). The germline CDR1 and CDR2 sequences are SQVTM and ANQGSEA. Trimming took off 6 bases at V and 8 bases at J, with 13 bases between the two ends. The CDR3 has 11 residues. CDR3 sequence reads: CSVRQPGGYTF. CDR3 bases: TGCAGCGTCCGACAGCCCGGGGGCTACACCTTC.

The chain has TRBV2 and TRBJ1-5; no firm D call. CDR1 SNHLY and CDR2 FYNNEI come from the germline V gene. Trimming left V 4 bases short and J 1 base short, with 8 bases between. The CDR3 runs to 14 residues. The CDR3 region has the DNA TGTGCCAGCAGTGGGGGTACAAGCAATCAGCCCCAGCATTTT. Protein sequence: CASSGGTSNQPQHF.

Note on this clonotype: At one end the junction does not follow the germline gene, possibly because of a read error. This rearrangement joins TRBV5-5 to TRBJ1-4; TRBD1 matches 8 bases. CDR1 is SGHKS, CDR2 YYEKEE, per germline (reference sequence). The CDR3 totals 14 residues. CDR3 loop: CASSLGRGPEELFF. CDR3 in DNA: TGCGCCAGCAGCTTGGGCAGGGGGCCTGAAGAACTGTTTTTT. The full variable domain, completed using reference TRBV5-5 and TRBJ1-4, is DAGVTQSPTHLIKTRGQQVTLRCSPISGHKSVSWYQQVLGQGPQFIFQYYEKEERGRGNFPDRFSARQFPNYSSELNVNALLLGDSALYLCASSLGRGPEELFFGSGTQLSVL.

The table lists this clonotype with many counts. This chain uses TRBV7-9 with TRBJ2-7, with 11 bases lining up with TRBD1. CDR3 length: 15 amino acids. Trimming at V came to 2 bases and at J to 4 bases, leaving 4 bases not matched to a gene. Germline CDR1 reads SEHNR; CDR2 reads FQNEAQ (reference sequence). The CDR3 region has the DNA TGTGCCAGCAGCTTATCTGGGACAGGGGGTTACGAGCAGTACTTC. Its translation is CASSLSGTGGYEQYF.

As for this clonotype: At one end, the junction sequence differs from germline, possibly due to a read error. The rearrangement joins TRBV7-9 to TRBJ1-6; 8 bases agree with TRBD1. The CDR3 has 16 residues. CDR1 and CDR2 (germline): SEHNR, FQNEAQ (reference sequence). The CDR3 protein is CASSQEKDRESSPPHF. The CDR3 DNA reads as TGCGCCAGCAGCCAAGAGAAGGACAGGGAGTCTTCACCCCCCCACTTT.

This clonotype was observed a handful of times. V usage is TRBV7-9 and J usage is TRBJ2-2, with unresolved D. V lost 1 base to trimming and J lost 1 base, with 7 bases between them. The CDR3 extends over 15 amino acids. Germline CDR1 reads SEHNR; CDR2 reads FQNEAQ (reference sequence). CDR3 protein: CASSLVGRNTGELFF. In DNA, the CDR3 is TGTGCCAGCAGCTTAGTTGGGCGGAACACCGGGGAGCTGTTTTTT.

This clonotype was found a few times. The chain links TRBV6-2 or TRBV6-3 to TRBJ2-5, with D possibly being TRBD2 (6 bases). This CDR3 spans 15 amino acids. V lost 2 bases, J lost 2 bases, and 12 bases lay in between. CDR1 and CDR2 (germline): MNHEY, SVGEGT. This CDR3 reads CASSYGGWAQETQYF. In DNA, the CDR3 is TGTGCCAGCAGTTACGGAGGGTGGGCACAAGAGACCCAGTACTTC.

This clonotype has ten or more counts. This rearrangement joins TRBV6-5 to TRBJ1-4, with a possible D match to TRBD1 (5 bases). Trimming took 6 bases from V and 8 from J, leaving 13 bases between them. Germline lookup yields CDR1 MNHEY and CDR2 SVGAGI. The CDR3 covers 13 residues. DNA for the CDR3: TGTGCCAGCAGAACAGGTGTGGGAGAAAAACTGTTTTTT. This gives the protein CASRTGVGEKLFF.

As for this clonotype: Just one base apart from a much larger clone, this may be a read error. The chain is built from TRBV20-1 and TRBJ2-7; D not resolved. The CDR3 contains 12 residues. CDR1 is DFQATT, CDR2 SNEGSKA, per germline (reference sequence). Trimming left V 3 bases short and J 0 bases short, with 6 bases between. CDR3: CSASAGSYEQYF. DNA of the CDR3: TGCAGTGCTAGCGCTGGCTCCTACGAGCAGTACTTC.

The chain has TRBV7-2 and TRBJ2-2, with a tentative D call TRBD2 (5 bases). V was trimmed by 1 base and J by 9 bases, leaving 12 bases between them. CDR1 is SGHTA, CDR2 FQGNSA, per germline. There are 14 residues in the CDR3. The CDR3 coding sequence is TGTGCCAGCAGCTTAGATTGGAGGTCCCGGGAGCTGTTTTTT. The encoded protein is CASSLDWRSRELFF.

As concerns this clonotype: A read error is possible here, since a much larger clone lies one base away. The gene calls are TRBV7-2 and TRBJ2-7; D remains unclear. The CDR3 runs to 15 residues. CDR1 is SGHTA and CDR2 is FQGNSA in the germline V gene. CDR3 DNA sequence: TGTGCCAGCAGCTTAGTTGTAGGCCGGTCCTACGAGCGGTACTTC. Residues: CASSLVVGRSYERYF.

The chain combines TRBV5-5 with TRBJ2-2; 8 positions agree with TRBD2. The CDR3 sequence is 16 residues long. Germline V gene data show CDR1 as SGHKS and CDR2 as YYEKEE (reference sequence). V was pared by 4 bases and J by 1 base, with 6 bases of the junction left unmatched. The DNA of the CDR3 is TGTGCCAGCAGCACGCGACTAGCGATGAACACCGGGGAGCTGTTTTTT. Protein sequence: CASSTRLAMNTGELFF.